The clone carrying this TCR beta chain was picked up many times. TCRdb re-called the 5' RACE reads with MiXCR, one entry per CDR3 protein. The table shows some 600,000 distinct CDR3 sequences, with less than 20% occurring only once. This sample was taken from a study of T cells after yellow fever vaccination. The length of the CDR3 is 11 residues. CDR1 MNHEY and CDR2 SVGAGI come from the germline V gene. V lost 6 bases and J 3 bases, leaving 6 bases between the germline ends. The sample consisted of PBMCs, taken more than 4 days after the first yellow fever vaccination. This rearrangement joins TRBV6-5 to TRBJ2-7; D possibly corresponds to TRBD1 (5 bases). The clonotype comes from a man aged 18-30 years who received the YFV17D yellow fever vaccine. CDR3 in DNA: TGTGCCAGCAGGGACAACTACGAGCAGTACTTC. Encoded protein: CASRDNYEQYF.